These T cell receptor beta chains were read from a single sample in a study of shared T cell receptors in the human thymus. Sequenced by immunoSEQ multiplex PCR; TCRdb stores in-frame clones only, minus some. The sample contains 500,000 to 750,000 clones, 88% of which appear only once. This same sample was also taken into another study, of human thymus T cells.

Material: thymocytes. The receptors were gathered from a boy in the first two years of life with a congenital heart defect. Both conserved end residues are part of each CDR3. A D gene is named only where the DNA matches it firmly. Clone size is stated in some rows and not others, as once, few, many or a class when expanded.

d_call	v_call	j_call	clone_size	cdr3_aa	cdr3_nt
TRBD2	TRBV4-3	TRBJ2-1	NA	CASSQDYSRPGLAAHNEQFF	TGCGCCAGCAGCCAAGATTACTCGCGGCCGGGACTAGCAGCTCACAATGAGCAGTTCTTC
TRBD2	TRBV5-1	TRBJ2-7	NA	CASSSPGGTYEQYF	TGCGCCAGCAGCTCCCCGGGGGGGACCTACGAGCAGTACTTC
TRBD1	TRBV6-5	TRBJ1-1	NA	CASTNGRDRKTEAFF	TGTGCCAGCACCAATGGCCGGGACAGGAAGACTGAAGCTTTCTTT
TRBD2	TRBV30	TRBJ2-2	once	CAWPGLGRTGELFF	TGTGCCTGGCCCGGACTAGGACGGACCGGGGAGCTGTTTTTT
TRBD2	TRBV19	TRBJ2-1	NA	CASSHPQGAGPTYNEQFF	TGTGCCAGCTCCCACCCCCAAGGAGCGGGGCCCACCTACAATGAGCAGTTCTTC
TRBD1	TRBV6-5	TRBJ1-2	once	CAGSYSPGGSYGYTF	TGTGCCGGCAGTTACTCACCAGGGGGGAGCTATGGCTACACCTTC
TRBD1	TRBV7-9	TRBJ1-2	NA	CASSYRQGCGYTF	TGTGCCAGCAGCTACCGACAGGGTTGTGGCTACACCTTC
TRBD2	TRBV2	TRBJ2-1	NA	CASRPRDSGSSYNEQFF	TGTGCCAGCAGGCCCCGGGATAGCGGGAGCTCCTACAATGAGCAGTTCTTC
TRBD2	TRBV27	TRBJ2-1	NA	CASSLRLAGARRYNEQFF	TGTGCCAGCAGTTTAAGACTAGCGGGAGCTCGAAGGTACAATGAGCAGTTCTTC
NA	TRBV7-9	TRBJ2-1	once	CASSLRAGLGGPYNEQFF	TGTGCCAGCAGCTTAAGGGCCGGGCTCGGGGGGCCCTACAATGAGCAGTTCTTC
NA	TRBV7-3	TRBJ1-2	NA	CASTPSPGYTF	TGTGCCAGCACCCCCTCCCCCGGCTACACCTTC
TRBD1	TRBV19	TRBJ2-3	NA	CASSTRQGTPLTDTQYF	TGTGCCAGTAGTACCCGACAGGGGACCCCTTTGACAGATACGCAGTATTTT
NA	TRBV15	TRBJ2-1	NA	CATSRDQGYEQFF	TGTGCCACCAGCAGGGACCAGGGCTATGAGCAGTTCTTC
TRBD1	TRBV30	TRBJ2-3	NA	CASTPTGGRPDTQYF	TGTGCCTCAACCCCGACAGGGGGTAGACCAGATACGCAGTATTTT
TRBD2	TRBV28	TRBJ2-7	NA	CASSLGTSGSFFYEQYF	TGTGCCAGCAGTTTAGGGACTAGCGGGAGTTTTTTCTACGAGCAGTACTTC
NA	TRBV11-2	TRBJ1-1	NA	CASSLGGDTEAFF	TGTGCCAGCAGCTTAGGCGGTGACACTGAAGCTTTCTTT
NA	TRBV6-5	TRBJ2-3	NA	CASSYGQARTDTQYF	TGTGCCAGCAGTTACGGGCAGGCCCGCACAGATACGCAGTATTTT
TRBD2	TRBV14	TRBJ2-7	few	CASSQELAASYEQYF	TGTGCCAGCAGCCAAGAACTAGCGGCCTCCTACGAGCAGTACTTC
NA	TRBV4-3	TRBJ1-5	few	CASSQDQYSLHSNQPQHF	TGCGCCAGCAGCCAAGATCAGTATAGCTTACATAGCAATCAGCCCCAGCATTTT
TRBD2	TRBV9	TRBJ2-3	NA	CASSTRLAGIPDTQYF	TGTGCCAGCAGCACCCGACTAGCGGGAATCCCAGATACGCAGTATTTT
TRBD2	TRBV7-2	TRBJ2-1	once	CASSSGLANYNEQFF	TGTGCCAGCAGCTCCGGACTAGCGAATTACAATGAGCAGTTCTTC
NA	TRBV27	TRBJ2-1	once	CASSLQGQGDNEQFF	TGTGCCAGCAGTTTACAGGGCCAAGGGGACAATGAGCAGTTCTTC
NA	TRBV27	TRBJ2-7	NA	CASRAEALALFDEQYF	TGTGCCAGCAGAGCCGAGGCCCTAGCGCTTTTCGACGAGCAGTACTTC
TRBD2	TRBV11-2	TRBJ2-1	NA	CASSGAEREVSEQFF	TGTGCCAGCAGCGGGGCGGAGCGGGAGGTAAGTGAGCAGTTCTTC
NA	TRBV14	TRBJ2-1	NA	CASSPSISGDAYNEQFF	TGTGCCAGCAGCCCCTCAATTTCGGGGGACGCCTACAATGAGCAGTTCTTC
TRBD2	TRBV28	TRBJ2-5	NA	CASTLAGGPPETQYF	TGTGCCAGCACCCTAGCGGGAGGACCCCCCGAGACCCAGTACTTC
NA	TRBV19	TRBJ1-5	few	CATLSGNQPQHF	TGTGCCACACTGAGTGGCAATCAGCCCCAGCATTTT
NA	TRBV15	TRBJ2-3	NA	CATSRAAAGSTDTQYF	TGTGCCACCAGCAGAGCTGCAGCGGGTAGCACAGATACGCAGTATTTT
NA	TRBV5-5	TRBJ1-3	NA	CASSLVPSSGNTIYF	TGTGCCAGCAGCTTGGTCCCCTCCTCTGGAAACACCATATATTTT
NA	TRBV25-1	TRBJ1-1	NA	CASSGLGAMNTEAFF	TGTGCCAGCAGTGGACTGGGGGCCATGAACACTGAAGCTTTCTTT
NA	TRBV30	TRBJ2-3	NA	CAWSVGGSTDTQYF	TGTGCCTGGAGTGTGGGCGGGAGCACAGATACGCAGTATTTT